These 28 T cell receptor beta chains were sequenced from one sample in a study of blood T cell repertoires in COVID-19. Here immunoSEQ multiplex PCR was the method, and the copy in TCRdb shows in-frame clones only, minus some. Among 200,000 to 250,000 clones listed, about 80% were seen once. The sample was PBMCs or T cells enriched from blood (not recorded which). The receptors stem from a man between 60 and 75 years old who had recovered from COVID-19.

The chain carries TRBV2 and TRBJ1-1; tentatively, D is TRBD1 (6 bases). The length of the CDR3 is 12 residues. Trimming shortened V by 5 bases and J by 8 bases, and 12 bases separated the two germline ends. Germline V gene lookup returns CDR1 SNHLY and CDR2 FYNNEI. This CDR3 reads CASSPWTVEAFF. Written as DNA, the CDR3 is TGTGCCAGCAGTCCCTGGACAGTAGAAGCTTTCTTT.

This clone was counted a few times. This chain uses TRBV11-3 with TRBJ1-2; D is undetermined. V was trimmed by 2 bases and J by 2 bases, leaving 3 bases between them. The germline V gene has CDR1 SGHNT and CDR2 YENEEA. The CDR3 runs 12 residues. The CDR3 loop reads CASSLLNYGYTF. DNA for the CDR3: TGTGCCAGCAGCTTACTGAACTATGGCTACACCTTC.

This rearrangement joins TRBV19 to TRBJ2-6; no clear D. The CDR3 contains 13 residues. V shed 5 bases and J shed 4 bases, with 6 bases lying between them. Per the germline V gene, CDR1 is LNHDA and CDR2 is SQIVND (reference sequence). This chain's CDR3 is CASSESGANVLTF. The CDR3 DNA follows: TGTGCCAGTAGTGAGTCCGGGGCCAACGTCCTGACTTTC.

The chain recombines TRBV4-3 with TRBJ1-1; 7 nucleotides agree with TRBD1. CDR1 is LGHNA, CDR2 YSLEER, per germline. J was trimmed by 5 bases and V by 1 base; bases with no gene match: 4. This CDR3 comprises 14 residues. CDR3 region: CASSQAGQTTEAFF. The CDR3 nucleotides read TGCGCCAGCAGCCAAGCGGGACAGACTACTGAAGCTTTCTTT.

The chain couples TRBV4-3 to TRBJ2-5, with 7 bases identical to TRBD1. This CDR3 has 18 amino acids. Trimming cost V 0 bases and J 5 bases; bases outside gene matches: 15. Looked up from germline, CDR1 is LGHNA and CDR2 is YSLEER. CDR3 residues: CASSQDWGPDRLGETQYF. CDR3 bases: TGCGCCAGCAGCCAAGATTGGGGGCCGGACAGGTTGGGGGAGACCCAGTACTTC.

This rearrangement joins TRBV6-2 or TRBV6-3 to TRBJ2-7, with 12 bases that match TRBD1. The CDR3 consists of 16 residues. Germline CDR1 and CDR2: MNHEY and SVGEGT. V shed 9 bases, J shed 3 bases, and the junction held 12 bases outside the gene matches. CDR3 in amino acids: CARSPSGTGGGYEQYF. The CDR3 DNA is TGTGCCAGAAGTCCCTCCGGGACAGGGGGCGGCTACGAGCAGTACTTC.

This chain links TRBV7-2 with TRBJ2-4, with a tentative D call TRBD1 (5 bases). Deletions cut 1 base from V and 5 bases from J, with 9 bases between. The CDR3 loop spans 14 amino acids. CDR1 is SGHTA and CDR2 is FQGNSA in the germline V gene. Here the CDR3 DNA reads TGTGCCAGCAGCTTAGTAGCCAGGGAAAACATTCAGTACTTC. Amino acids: CASSLVARENIQYF. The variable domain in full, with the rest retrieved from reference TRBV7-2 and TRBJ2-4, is GAGVSQSPSNKVTEKGKDVELRCDPISGHTALYWYRQSLGQGLEFLIYFQGNSAPDKSGLPSDRFSAERTGGSVSTLTIQRTQQEDSAVYLCASSLVARENIQYFGAGTRLSVL.

CDR3 in amino acids: CASSLVGTSTGNEQFF. The CDR3 bases are TGTGCCAGCAGCTTAGTAGGGACTAGCACTGGCAATGAGCAGTTCTTC. The chain has TRBV7-2 and TRBJ2-1; 9 bases line up with TRBD2. The germline V gene has CDR1 SGHTA and CDR2 FQGNSA. The V and J ends lost 1 base and 6 bases, in that order; junction bases with no gene match: 7. CDR3 size: 16 residues.

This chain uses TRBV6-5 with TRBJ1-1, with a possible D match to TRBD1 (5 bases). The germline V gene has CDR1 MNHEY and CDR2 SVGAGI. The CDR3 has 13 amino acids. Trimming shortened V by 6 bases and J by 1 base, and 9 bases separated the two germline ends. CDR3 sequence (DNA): TGTGCCAGCAGAAGGACACAGAACACTGAAGCTTTCTTT. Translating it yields CASRRTQNTEAFF.

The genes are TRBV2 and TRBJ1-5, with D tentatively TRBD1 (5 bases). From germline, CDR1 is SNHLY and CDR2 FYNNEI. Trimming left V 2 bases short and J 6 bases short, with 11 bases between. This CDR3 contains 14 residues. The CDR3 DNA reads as TGTGCCAGCAGTGAACGGGCAGGGTTTCAGCCCCAGCATTTT. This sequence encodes CASSERAGFQPQHF.

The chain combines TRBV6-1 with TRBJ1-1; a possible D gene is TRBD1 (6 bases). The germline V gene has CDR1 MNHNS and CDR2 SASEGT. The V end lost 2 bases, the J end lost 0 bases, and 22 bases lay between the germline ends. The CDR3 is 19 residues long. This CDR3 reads CASSERRQAHRYMNTEAFF. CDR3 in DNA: TGTGCCAGCAGTGAACGGAGACAGGCTCACCGATACATGAACACTGAAGCTTTCTTT.

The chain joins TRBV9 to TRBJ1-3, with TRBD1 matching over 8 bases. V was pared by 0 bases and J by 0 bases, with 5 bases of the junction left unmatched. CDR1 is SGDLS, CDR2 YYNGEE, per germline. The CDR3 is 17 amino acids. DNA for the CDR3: TGTGCCAGCAGCGTAGAGGGACAGGCGCTCTCTGGAAACACCATATATTTT. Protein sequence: CASSVEGQALSGNTIYF.

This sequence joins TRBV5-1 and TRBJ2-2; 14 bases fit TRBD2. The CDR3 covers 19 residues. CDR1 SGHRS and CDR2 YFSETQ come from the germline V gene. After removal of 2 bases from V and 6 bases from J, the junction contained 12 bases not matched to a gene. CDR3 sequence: CASSLRGTSGGQTAGELFF. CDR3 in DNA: TGCGCCAGCAGCTTACGAGGGACTAGCGGGGGCCAAACTGCCGGGGAGCTGTTTTTT.

CDR3 protein: CASSSPPSGGRNEQFF. The CDR3 DNA sequence: TGTGCCAGCAGTTCACCACCTAGCGGGGGGCGCAATGAGCAGTTCTTC. This rearrangement joins TRBV7-2 to TRBJ2-1, with 11 bases identical to TRBD2. Germline-derived CDR1 and CDR2 are SGHTA and FQGNSA. This CDR3 is built from 16 residues. V gave up 6 bases and J gave up 6 bases; unmatched junction bases: 10. Filled out from reference TRBV7-2 and TRBJ2-1, the complete variable domain reads GAGVSQSPSNKVTEKGKDVELRCDPISGHTALYWYRQSLGQGLEFLIYFQGNSAPDKSGLPSDRFSAERTGGSVSTLTIQRTQQEDSAVYLCASSSPPSGGRNEQFFGPGTRLTVL.

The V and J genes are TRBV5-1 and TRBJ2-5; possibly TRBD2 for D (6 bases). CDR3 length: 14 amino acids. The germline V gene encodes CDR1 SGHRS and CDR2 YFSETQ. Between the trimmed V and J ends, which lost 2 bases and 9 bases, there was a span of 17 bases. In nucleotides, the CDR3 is TGCGCCAGCAGCTTAGGGCCTAGCGCGGGGTCCCAGTACTTC. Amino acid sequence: CASSLGPSAGSQYF.

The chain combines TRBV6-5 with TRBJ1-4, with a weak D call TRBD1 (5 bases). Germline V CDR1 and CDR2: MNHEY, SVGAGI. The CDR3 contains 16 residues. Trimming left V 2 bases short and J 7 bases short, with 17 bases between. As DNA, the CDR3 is TGTGCCAGCAGTTACAACGCTGGGGGGGTTAGTGAAAAACTGTTTTTT. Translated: CASSYNAGGVSEKLFF.

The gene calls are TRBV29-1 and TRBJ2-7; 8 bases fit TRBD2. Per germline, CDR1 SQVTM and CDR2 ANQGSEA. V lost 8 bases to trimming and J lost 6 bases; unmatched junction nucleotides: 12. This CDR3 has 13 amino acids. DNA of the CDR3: TGCAGCTGTGTCGGGGGGGCGAGGGGCGAGCAGTACTTC. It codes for CSCVGGARGEQYF.

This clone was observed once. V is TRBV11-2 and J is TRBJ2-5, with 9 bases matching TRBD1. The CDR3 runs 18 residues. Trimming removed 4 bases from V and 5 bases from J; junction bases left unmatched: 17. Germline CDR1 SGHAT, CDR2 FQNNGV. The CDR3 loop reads CASSSVPGTGIGRETQYF. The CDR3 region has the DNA TGTGCCAGCAGCTCCGTTCCCGGGACAGGGATCGGCAGGGAGACCCAGTACTTC.

DNA for the CDR3: TGTGCCAGCAGCCAACAGAGCGGGGGGCCTGATTCACCCCTCCACTTT. Amino acids: CASSQQSGGPDSPLHF. The genes are TRBV4-2 and TRBJ1-6; a weak D match, TRBD1 (6 bases). Trimming took 2 bases from V and 8 from J, leaving 16 bases between them. CDR3 length: 16 residues. CDR1 and CDR2 (germline): LGHNA, YNFKEQ.

CDR3 residues: CASSKARDRGVQFF. DNA of the CDR3: TGTGCCAGCAGCAAGGCTCGGGACAGGGGTGTGCAGTTCTTC. The chain recombines TRBV11-3 with TRBJ2-1, with 10 bases that match TRBD1. J gave up 12 bases and V 5 bases, and 10 bases lay outside the gene matches. Per germline, CDR1 SGHNT and CDR2 YENEEA. The CDR3 runs 14 residues.

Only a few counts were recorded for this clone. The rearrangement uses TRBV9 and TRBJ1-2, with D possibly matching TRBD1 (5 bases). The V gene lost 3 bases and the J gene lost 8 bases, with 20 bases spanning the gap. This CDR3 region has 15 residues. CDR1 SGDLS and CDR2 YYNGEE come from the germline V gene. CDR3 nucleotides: TGTGCCAGCAGCGCCGGAGGACACCCCCGGGAGGGCTACACCTTC. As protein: CASSAGGHPREGYTF.

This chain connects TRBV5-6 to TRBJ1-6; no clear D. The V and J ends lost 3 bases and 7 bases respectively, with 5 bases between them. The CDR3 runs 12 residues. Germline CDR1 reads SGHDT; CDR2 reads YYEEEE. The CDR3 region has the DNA TGTGCCAGCAGCTACCTAAATTCACCCCTCCACTTT. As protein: CASSYLNSPLHF.

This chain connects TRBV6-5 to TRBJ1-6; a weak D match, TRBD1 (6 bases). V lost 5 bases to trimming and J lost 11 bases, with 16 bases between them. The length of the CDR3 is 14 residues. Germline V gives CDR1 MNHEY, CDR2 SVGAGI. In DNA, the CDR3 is TGTGCCAGCAGTACGGGGGGCAGGGGAGCACCCCTCCACTTT. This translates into CASSTGGRGAPLHF.

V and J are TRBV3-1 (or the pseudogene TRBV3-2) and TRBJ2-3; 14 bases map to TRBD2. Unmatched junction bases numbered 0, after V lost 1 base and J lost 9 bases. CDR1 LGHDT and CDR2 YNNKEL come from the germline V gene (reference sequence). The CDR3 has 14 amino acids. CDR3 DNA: TGTGCCAGCAGCCAAGGACTAGCGGGGGGGACGCAGTATTTT. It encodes CASSQGLAGGTQYF.

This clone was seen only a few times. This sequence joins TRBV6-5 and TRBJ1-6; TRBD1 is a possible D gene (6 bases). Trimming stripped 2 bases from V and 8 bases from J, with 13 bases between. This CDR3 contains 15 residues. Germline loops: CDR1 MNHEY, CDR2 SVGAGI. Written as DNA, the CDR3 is TGTGCCAGCAGTTACCAGCGAGGGGGGGATTCACCCCTCCACTTT. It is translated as CASSYQRGGDSPLHF.

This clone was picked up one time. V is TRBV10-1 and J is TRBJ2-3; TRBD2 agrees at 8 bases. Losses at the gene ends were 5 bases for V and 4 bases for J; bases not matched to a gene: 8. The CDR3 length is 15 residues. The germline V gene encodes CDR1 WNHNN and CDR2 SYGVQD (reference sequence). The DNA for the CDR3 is TGCGCCAGCAGTCACGGAGGTAGCGGGGCAGATACGCAGTATTTT. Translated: CASSHGGSGADTQYF.

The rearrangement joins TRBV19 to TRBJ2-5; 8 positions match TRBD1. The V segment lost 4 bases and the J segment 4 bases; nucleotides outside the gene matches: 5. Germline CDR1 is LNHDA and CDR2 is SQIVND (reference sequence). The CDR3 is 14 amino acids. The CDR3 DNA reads TGTGCCAGTAGTAGACAGGGGACAAGAGAGACCCAGTACTTC. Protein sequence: CASSRQGTRETQYF.

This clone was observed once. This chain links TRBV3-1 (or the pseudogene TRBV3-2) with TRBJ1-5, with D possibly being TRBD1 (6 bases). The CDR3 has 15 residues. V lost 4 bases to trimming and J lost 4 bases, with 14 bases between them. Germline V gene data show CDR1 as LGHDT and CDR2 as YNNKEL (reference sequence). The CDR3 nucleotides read TGTGCCAGCAGCCCGGGGGGGACACATAATCAGCCCCAGCATTTT. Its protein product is CASSPGGTHNQPQHF.